Listed here is a single T cell receptor (beta chain). No antigen is known for it. The sample originates from a study of Ad26.COV2.S vaccination and SARS-CoV-2 variants. Whole-study results and caveats: Greater spike-specific TCR breadth was seen in vaccine recipients than in placebo recipients. Recipients of either vaccine or placebo displayed similar breadth of non-spike TCRs. Reported post-vaccination CD8+ and CD4+ T cell responses to spike showed substantial breadth.

This CDR3 has 14 residues. Germline V lookup: CDR1 LNHDA, CDR2 SQIVND (reference sequence). V was pared by 6 bases and J by 4 bases, with 15 bases between. The repertoire was sequenced with immunoSEQ multiplex PCR; TCRdb's copy has only in-frame clones and lacks some. The data hold roughly 380,000 clones, with about 91% observed a single time. The receptor's source is a human donor who had recovered from COVID-19. The starting material was peripheral blood, obtained after recovery from COVID-19. This chain links TRBV19 with TRBJ1-2, with D perhaps matching TRBD1 (5 bases). CDR3 sequence reads: CASSEGQDTYGYTF. DNA of the CDR3: TGTGCCAGTAGCGAAGGGCAGGACACCTATGGCTACACCTTC.